The entry that follows covers one TCR beta chain sequence. Its antigen is not identified. This specimen belongs to a study of identifying expanded T cells in peripheral blood. Whole-study results and caveats: Clone count variance between approximately two-week samples rose with total template count. Differentially abundant clones: about 1.2 between replicates, 15 to 17 at 2 to 3 weeks, less than 20 at four.

J gave up 5 bases and V 0 bases, and 3 bases lay outside the gene matches. This CDR3 comprises 15 residues. Germline V gene lookup returns CDR1 MNHEY and CDR2 SVGAGI. Some clones are missing from TCRdb's copy, which holds only in-frame ones; the method was immunoSEQ multiplex PCR. The data contain 50,000 to 60,000 clones, roughly 82% of them singletons. No infections or other immune events were documented during collection. The V call is TRBV6-5, the J call TRBJ2-1; 8 bases match TRBD2. The TCR was taken from a person aged 18-69 years in good health. The sequencing input was blood. The CDR3 loop is CASSYSASGHNEQFF. The CDR3 nucleotides are TGTGCCAGCAGTTACTCCGCTAGCGGGCACAATGAGCAGTTCTTC.